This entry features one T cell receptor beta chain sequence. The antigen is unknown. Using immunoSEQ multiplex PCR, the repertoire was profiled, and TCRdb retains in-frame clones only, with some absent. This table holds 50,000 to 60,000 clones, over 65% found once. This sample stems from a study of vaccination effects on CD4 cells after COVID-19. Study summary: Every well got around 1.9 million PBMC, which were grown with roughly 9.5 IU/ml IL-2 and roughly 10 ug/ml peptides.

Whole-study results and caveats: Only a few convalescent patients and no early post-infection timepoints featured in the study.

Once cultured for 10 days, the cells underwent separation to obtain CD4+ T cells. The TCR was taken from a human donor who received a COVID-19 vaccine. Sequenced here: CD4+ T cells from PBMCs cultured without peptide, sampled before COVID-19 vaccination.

The CDR3 is CASSPDNSNQPQHF. CDR3 coding DNA: TGTGCCAGCAGTCCGGACAATAGCAATCAGCCCCAGCATTTT. The chain links TRBV6-6 to TRBJ1-5; D might be TRBD1 (5 bases). The V end was cut by 5 bases, the J end by 0 bases, with 8 bases between. The CDR3 has 14 residues. Germline CDR1 reads MNHNY; CDR2 reads SVGAGI (reference sequence).